One and the same sample provided the 25 T cell receptor beta chains below, sequenced in a study of blood T cell repertoires in COVID-19. The method was immunoSEQ multiplex PCR; TCRdb's version includes in-frame clones alone and lacks a portion of them. The sample carries 150,000 to 200,000 clones, around 82% recorded once. Sequenced material: peripheral blood. Receptors were obtained from a man between 70 and 80 years old with active or convalescent COVID-19.

J is TRBJ2-1 and V is TRBV6-5, with TRBD2 matching over 10 bases. V gave up 6 bases and J gave up 9 bases; unmatched junction bases: 11. Germline V gene sequence: CDR1 MNHEY, CDR2 SVGAGI. The CDR3 totals 15 residues. As DNA, the CDR3 is TGTGCCAGCAGCCAAGCCCCTAGCGGGAGCATTGAGCAGTTCTTC. It specifies CASSQAPSGSIEQFF.

The chain links TRBV6-5 to TRBJ1-2, with D possibly being TRBD1 (5 bases). CDR1 is MNHEY and CDR2 is SVGAGI in the germline V gene. V was trimmed by 5 bases and J by 2 bases, leaving 9 bases between them. This CDR3 is 13 amino acids long. The CDR3 loop reads CASSTGLNYGYTF. DNA for the CDR3: TGTGCCAGCAGTACGGGACTGAACTATGGCTACACCTTC.

The chain recombines TRBV5-4 with TRBJ2-5; 7 bases are a match to TRBD2. The length of the CDR3 is 16 residues. Germline CDR1 and CDR2: SGHNT and YYREEE (reference sequence). The trim removed 0 bases at V and 7 bases at J, leaving 12 bases unmatched. CDR3 coding DNA: TGTGCCAGCAGCTTGGCCAGGCGGGGGTCCGATGGGACCCAGTACTTC. As protein: CASSLARRGSDGTQYF.

This clone is a singleton in its sample. The chain's CDR3 is CASSLGQDYEQYF. The CDR3 nucleotides are TGTGCCAGCAGTTTGGGACAGGACTACGAGCAGTACTTC. The chain recombines TRBV12-3 or TRBV12-4 with TRBJ2-7; 8 bases are shared with TRBD1. The CDR3 is 13 amino acids. V gave up 3 bases and J gave up 3 bases; unmatched junction bases: 1.

The chain links TRBV7-9 to TRBJ1-5; 7 positions agree with TRBD1. The CDR3 covers 16 residues. CDR1 SEHNR and CDR2 FQNEAQ come from the germline V gene (reference sequence). J lost 2 bases, V lost 5 bases, and 9 bases had no gene match. The CDR3 bases are TGTGCCAGCAGCGCTAGGGGGCTAGGGGGCAATCAGCCCCAGCATTTT. Translated, it gives CASSARGLGGNQPQHF.

The V and J genes are TRBV7-3 and TRBJ1-1; 7 nucleotides match TRBD1. V trimming: 5 bases; J trimming: 1 base; junction bases outside the gene matches: 1. Germline CDR1 and CDR2: SGHTA and FQGTGA. The CDR3 is 13 residues long. The CDR3 reads CASSRQGNTEAFF. The CDR3 DNA sequence: TGTGCCAGCAGCCGACAGGGGAACACTGAAGCTTTCTTT. Together with reference TRBV7-3 and TRBJ1-1, the CDR3 gives the full variable domain: GAGVSQTPSNKVTEKGKYVELRCDPISGHTALYWYRQSLGQGPEFLIYFQGTGAADDSGLPNDRFFAVRPEGSVSTLKIQRTERGDSAVYLCASSRQGNTEAFFGQGTRLTVV.

The gene calls are TRBV2 and TRBJ1-5; TRBD1 might be the D (5 bases). The germline V and J ends were trimmed by 5 bases and 1 base, with 18 bases remaining between them. Per germline, CDR1 SNHLY and CDR2 FYNNEI. The length of the CDR3 is 17 residues. CDR3 loop: CASSYSTELQSNQPQHF. For the CDR3, the DNA is TGTGCCAGCAGTTACTCGACAGAGCTTCAGAGCAATCAGCCCCAGCATTTT.

The V call is TRBV9, the J call TRBJ2-5; unclear D gene. The CDR3 has 12 residues. Germline V gene lookup returns CDR1 SGDLS and CDR2 YYNGEE. V lost 4 bases and J lost 2, with 6 bases in between. The CDR3 DNA reads TGTGCCAGCAGCCAGAATCAAGAGACCCAGTACTTC. Translation gives CASSQNQETQYF.

This clone was counted a few times. This chain links TRBV4-1 with TRBJ1-1, with D unresolved. This CDR3 spans 12 amino acids. The germline V gene encodes CDR1 MGHRA and CDR2 YSYEKL. Between the trimmed V and J ends, which lost 0 bases and 6 bases, there was a span of 5 bases. The DNA for the CDR3 is TGCGCCAGCAGCCAAGATTTCGCTGAAGCTTTCTTT. It translates to CASSQDFAEAFF.

CDR3 bases: TGTGCCAGCAGTCTAACCAATTACCCCTTTGGTGAAAAACTGTTTTTT. Translated: CASSLTNYPFGEKLFF. The rearrangement uses TRBV28 and TRBJ1-4; no reliable D call. Germline CDR1 and CDR2: MDHEN and SYDVKM. The length of the CDR3 is 16 residues. Trimming left V 5 bases short and J 7 bases short, with 20 bases between.

The chain has TRBV7-9 and TRBJ1-1; the D gene is possibly TRBD1 (5 bases). The CDR3 consists of 16 residues. The V gene's germline CDR1 is SEHNR and CDR2 FQNEAQ (reference sequence). Trimming left V 5 bases short and J 0 bases short, with 16 bases between. DNA of the CDR3: TGTGCCAGCAGCAGCAGGGTTCCTGGGTTGAACACTGAAGCTTTCTTT. It is translated as CASSSRVPGLNTEAFF.

This clone occurred a few times. This chain joins TRBV7-2 and TRBJ2-1; the match to TRBD2 covers 8 bases. Germline lookup yields CDR1 SGHTA and CDR2 FQGNSA. V shed 5 bases, J shed 6 bases, and the junction held 12 bases outside the gene matches. The CDR3 covers 16 residues. The CDR3 DNA sequence: TGTGCCAGCAGCAAAAACGCGGGGGGCCAAGGCAATGAGCAGTTCTTC. It specifies CASSKNAGGQGNEQFF.

CDR3 amino acids: CASRDTGGSNEQFF. The CDR3, as DNA: TGTGCCAGCAGGGACACGGGGGGGAGCAATGAGCAGTTCTTC. J is TRBJ2-1 and V is TRBV6-5; 8 nucleotides align to TRBD2. After removal of 6 bases from V and 6 bases from J, the junction contained 7 bases not matched to a gene. This CDR3 comprises 14 residues. Germline lookup yields CDR1 MNHEY and CDR2 SVGAGI.

This clone came up once. CDR3 region: CASSYRPAASDEQFF. Written as DNA, the CDR3 is TGTGCCAGCAGTTACCGGCCCGCGGCTTCGGATGAGCAGTTCTTC. This sequence joins TRBV6-6 and TRBJ2-1; the D is unclear. From germline, CDR1 is MNHNY and CDR2 SVGAGI (reference sequence). The CDR3 covers 15 residues. The V gene lost 2 bases and the J gene lost 8 bases, with 16 bases spanning the gap.

V usage is TRBV29-1 and J usage is TRBJ2-5; 8 bases agree with TRBD2. In germline, CDR1 is SQVTM, CDR2 ANQGSEA. The CDR3 length is 12 residues. The junction had 2 bases not matched to a gene; V was cut back by 6 bases and J by 2 bases. The CDR3 sequence: CSVGLAQETQYF. The CDR3 nucleotides are TGCAGCGTAGGACTAGCACAAGAGACCCAGTACTTC.

V and J are TRBV5-4 and TRBJ1-2, with 10 positions matching TRBD1. Unmatched junction bases numbered 7, after V lost 3 bases and J lost 8 bases. CDR1 is SGHNT, CDR2 YYREEE, per germline (reference sequence). This CDR3 region has 14 residues. The CDR3 DNA sequence: TGTGCCAGCAGCTCCGGGACAGGGGCTGAGGGCTACACCTTC. It yields the protein CASSSGTGAEGYTF.

The chain uses TRBV19 and TRBJ1-2; weak D call: TRBD1 (5 bases). Trimming left V 4 bases short and J 4 bases short, with 16 bases between. Germline V lookup: CDR1 LNHDA, CDR2 SQIVND (reference sequence). The CDR3 consists of 15 residues. In DNA form, the CDR3 reads TGTGCCAGTAGTACCACGGTACAGGCTCTCTATGGCTACACCTTC. Protein: CASSTTVQALYGYTF.

The V call is TRBV7-2, the J call TRBJ2-1; a weak D match, TRBD2 (5 bases). V was trimmed by 4 bases and J by 3 bases, leaving 7 bases between them. CDR1 and CDR2 from the germline V gene are SGHTA and FQGNSA. This CDR3 contains 13 residues. The CDR3 sequence: CASSSDYYNEQFF. The CDR3 DNA sequence: TGTGCCAGCAGCTCTGACTACTACAATGAGCAGTTCTTC.

The chain uses TRBV3-1 (or the pseudogene TRBV3-2) and TRBJ2-1; D possibly corresponds to TRBD2 (6 bases). Trimming took off 8 bases at V and 12 bases at J, with 14 bases between the two ends. CDR1 is LGHDT and CDR2 is YNNKEL in the germline V gene (reference sequence). This CDR3 is 11 amino acids long. The chain's CDR3 is CASGGSLGQFF. CDR3 in DNA: TGTGCCAGCGGGGGGAGCCTAGGGCAGTTCTTC.

The V call is TRBV7-9, the J call TRBJ2-5, with D unclear. The V gene's germline CDR1 is SEHNR and CDR2 FQNEAQ (reference sequence). CDR3 length: 11 amino acids. Trimming took off 5 bases at V and 2 bases at J, with 3 bases between the two ends. The CDR3 loop is CASSEQETQYF. CDR3 DNA: TGTGCCAGCAGCGAGCAAGAGACCCAGTACTTC.

This clone was seen a handful of times. The CDR3 here is CASSLEPSGSQGGETQYF. DNA of the CDR3: TGTGCCAGCAGCTTGGAGCCTAGCGGGAGTCAAGGAGGAGAGACCCAGTACTTC. The gene calls are TRBV5-5 and TRBJ2-5; 10 bases line up with TRBD2. The CDR3 is 18 residues long. V shed 0 bases, J shed 4 bases, and the junction held 12 bases outside the gene matches. Germline V CDR1 and CDR2: SGHKS, YYEKEE (reference sequence).

J is TRBJ1-4 and V is TRBV28; D might be TRBD1 (5 bases). CDR1 MDHEN and CDR2 SYDVKM come from the germline V gene. The V end lost 6 bases, the J end lost 7 bases, and 18 bases lay between the germline ends. The CDR3 spans 15 residues. The CDR3 loop is CASSPWLRVAEKLFF. CDR3 sequence (DNA): TGTGCCAGCAGCCCCTGGCTCAGGGTAGCTGAAAAACTGTTTTTT.

The gene calls are TRBV5-1 and TRBJ2-5; D may be TRBD2 (5 bases). Trimming left V 2 bases short and J 2 bases short, with 13 bases between. The CDR3 runs 15 residues. The germline gives CDR1 SGHRS, CDR2 YFSETQ. CDR3 amino acids: CASSFWGAPQETQYF. Written as DNA, the CDR3 is TGCGCCAGCAGCTTCTGGGGAGCGCCGCAAGAGACCCAGTACTTC. Full variable domain (missing parts from reference TRBV5-1 and TRBJ2-5): KAGVTQTPRYLIKTRGQQVTLSCSPISGHRSVSWYQQTPGQGLQFLFEYFSETQRNKGNFPGRFSGRQFSNSRSEMNVSTLELGDSALYLCASSFWGAPQETQYFGPGTRLLVL.

The genes are TRBV7-3 and TRBJ2-1; 11 nucleotides match TRBD2. CDR3 size: 17 residues. J gave up 6 bases and V 0 bases, and 7 bases lay outside the gene matches. The germline gives CDR1 SGHTA, CDR2 FQGTGA. CDR3: CASSLTQTSGRGNEQFF. DNA of the CDR3: TGTGCCAGCAGCTTAACTCAAACTAGCGGGAGAGGCAATGAGCAGTTCTTC. The full variable domain, in which reference TRBV7-3 and TRBJ2-1 provide the parts outside the CDR3, is GAGVSQTPSNKVTEKGKYVELRCDPISGHTALYWYRQSLGQGPEFLIYFQGTGAADDSGLPNDRFFAVRPEGSVSTLKIQRTERGDSAVYLCASSLTQTSGRGNEQFFGPGTRLTVL.

This clone showed up just once. The V gene is TRBV18, the J gene TRBJ2-7; 7 bases are shared with TRBD1. V trimming: 2 bases; J trimming: 5 bases; junction bases outside the gene matches: 12. Germline loops: CDR1 KGHSH, CDR2 LQKENI. The CDR3 totals 16 residues. The CDR3 coding sequence is TGTGCCAGCTCACCAGAAGTGGGACAGTTAGCCCACGAGCAGTACTTC. Translated: CASSPEVGQLAHEQYF.